These 14 T cell receptor beta chains were sequenced from one sample in a study of shared clonotypes between healthy human individuals. The assay was immunoSEQ multiplex PCR, and TCRdb's table has in-frame clones only and misses some. In the table there are hundreds of thousands of clones, approximately 95% of which are singletons. CD45RO negativity and positive selection for CCR7 defined naive CD8 cells, a population that excluded terminally differentiated effector memory CD45RA+ cells. Material for sequencing was naive CD8+ T cells sorted from blood. The receptors come from a woman between 25 and 40 years old in good health.

The CDR3 bases are TGTGCCAGCAGCTTAGTTACTGCGGGAGGGCCCGATACGCAGTATTTT. Translating it yields CASSLVTAGGPDTQYF. This chain uses TRBV13 with TRBJ2-3; 9 bases map to TRBD2. The ends lost 1 base at V and 6 bases at J; junction bases unmatched: 8. The CDR3 spans 16 residues. The germline gives CDR1 PRHDT, CDR2 FYEKMQ (reference sequence).

This chain links TRBV28 with TRBJ2-7, with a weak D call TRBD1 (6 bases). Germline V CDR1 and CDR2: MDHEN, SYDVKM. The CDR3 contains 14 residues. With 5 bases removed from V and 2 bases from J, the gap between germline ends came to 13 bases. The CDR3 DNA sequence: TGTGCCAGCAGTGCTACAGGGACCGCCTACGAGCAGTACTTC. It is translated as CASSATGTAYEQYF.

The gene calls are TRBV27 and TRBJ2-7, with D possibly matching TRBD1 (6 bases). CDR1 is MNHEY, CDR2 SMNVEV, per germline (reference sequence). CDR3 length: 14 amino acids. V dropped 2 bases and J dropped 2 bases, with 10 bases sitting between them. CDR3 protein: CASSLVDRTYEQYF. DNA for the CDR3: TGTGCCAGCAGTTTAGTGGACAGAACCTACGAGCAGTACTTC.

The genes are TRBV9 and TRBJ1-6; D is undetermined. Per germline, CDR1 SGDLS and CDR2 YYNGEE. Trimming pared 3 bases from V and 0 bases from J, leaving 13 bases between. The CDR3 has 17 residues. The CDR3 DNA follows: TGTGCCAGCAGCGAAAGCAAGGGAAGCTCCTATAATTCACCCCTCCACTTT. It codes for CASSESKGSSYNSPLHF.

The V and J genes are TRBV28 and TRBJ1-2; the D gene is possibly TRBD1 (5 bases). This CDR3 is 15 amino acids long. V dropped 3 bases and J dropped 4 bases, with 15 bases sitting between them. Germline lookup yields CDR1 MDHEN and CDR2 SYDVKM. In DNA, the CDR3 is TGTGCCAGCAGTTTTTTAGGTTCGGGGGGCTATGGCTACACCTTC. It translates to CASSFLGSGGYGYTF.

The chain has TRBV27 and TRBJ1-1; TRBD1 aligns across 8 bases. Trimming removed 5 bases from V and 4 bases from J; junction bases left unmatched: 6. This CDR3 comprises 14 residues. The germline V gene encodes CDR1 MNHEY and CDR2 SMNVEV (reference sequence). The CDR3 sequence: CASSATGESTEAFF. DNA for the CDR3: TGTGCCAGCAGTGCGACAGGGGAGAGCACTGAAGCTTTCTTT.

V is TRBV6-1 and J is TRBJ2-7; 7 bases match TRBD2. The CDR3 loop spans 16 amino acids. CDR1 MNHNS and CDR2 SASEGT come from the germline V gene. Germline trimming cut 4 bases from V and 4 bases from J; bases unmatched to any gene: 13. CDR3 DNA sequence: TGTGCCAGCAGTGGGGAGCGGGGATACCCCCCTTACGAGCAGTACTTC. This sequence encodes CASSGERGYPPYEQYF.

The gene calls are TRBV15 and TRBJ2-1; D unresolved. V lost 0 bases to trimming and J lost 9 bases, with 9 bases between them. The germline V gene encodes CDR1 LNHNV and CDR2 YYDKDF (reference sequence). The CDR3 runs to 13 residues. The DNA of the CDR3 is TGTGCCACCAGCAGAGATCGGGCAGCTGAGCAGTTCTTC. This codes for CATSRDRAAEQFF.

The V call is TRBV9, the J call TRBJ1-2, with a possible D match to TRBD1 (5 bases). The germline V gene encodes CDR1 SGDLS and CDR2 YYNGEE. With 0 bases removed from V and 2 bases from J, the gap between germline ends came to 8 bases. CDR3 length: 14 residues. CDR3 nucleotide sequence: TGTGCCAGCAGCGTAGACAGGTCCAACTATGGCTACACCTTC. It codes for CASSVDRSNYGYTF.

The chain uses TRBV10-1 and TRBJ2-1; 7 bases fit TRBD2. CDR1 and CDR2 (germline): WNHNN, SYGVQD (reference sequence). The trim removed 2 bases at V and 10 bases at J, leaving 2 bases unmatched. The CDR3 runs 12 residues. The CDR3 DNA is TGCGCCAGCAGTGAGGTTAGCGGGGAGCAGTTCTTC. As protein: CASSEVSGEQFF.

The chain employs TRBV7-9 and TRBJ2-3, with D possibly TRBD2 on 6 matching bases. The germline V and J ends were trimmed by 3 bases and 4 bases, with 11 bases remaining between them. Germline lookup yields CDR1 SEHNR and CDR2 FQNEAQ (reference sequence). CDR3 length: 14 residues. The CDR3 DNA reads TGTGCCAGCAGCTTTGCGGGGAATGCAGATACGCAGTATTTT. Protein product: CASSFAGNADTQYF.

V is TRBV27 and J is TRBJ2-1; 9 bases line up with TRBD2. Trimming at V came to 5 bases and at J to 5 bases, leaving 16 bases not matched to a gene. The CDR3 is made up of 18 amino acids. Germline CDR1 and CDR2: MNHEY and SMNVEV (reference sequence). CDR3 sequence (DNA): TGTGCCAGCAGTCCTGGGGACCCTGGACTAGCGAGCCACAATGAGCAGTTCTTC. It codes for CASSPGDPGLASHNEQFF.

The chain recombines TRBV29-1 with TRBJ2-4; D is uncertain. The V end was cut by 7 bases, the J end by 0 bases, with 7 bases between. The CDR3 totals 12 residues. Germline loops: CDR1 SQVTM, CDR2 ANQGSEA. CDR3 sequence: CSADIAKNIQYF. The CDR3 bases are TGCAGCGCAGACATAGCCAAAAACATTCAGTACTTC.

This clone was detected only once. The chain couples TRBV7-9 to TRBJ1-3, with TRBD1 as a possible D gene (5 bases). This CDR3 region has 14 residues. The germline CDR1 and CDR2 sequences are SEHNR and FQNEAQ (reference sequence). V lost 5 bases and J lost 4, with 12 bases in between. DNA for the CDR3: TGTGCCAGCAGCCTCCAGGGTGCGGGAAACACCATATATTTT. Translated: CASSLQGAGNTIYF. The complete variable domain, with remaining parts taken from reference TRBV7-9 and TRBJ1-3, reads DTGVSQNPRHKITKRGQNVTFRCDPISEHNRLYWYRQTLGQGPEFLTYFQNEAQLEKSRLLSDRFSAERPKGSFSTLEIQRTEQGDSAMYLCASSLQGAGNTIYFGEGSWLTVV.